The 24 T cell receptor beta chains below were found in one sample sequenced in a study of blood T cell repertoires in COVID-19. Sequenced by immunoSEQ multiplex PCR; TCRdb stores in-frame clones only, minus some. The repertoire consists of 200,000 to 250,000 clones, with around 83% occurring once and the leading ten covering more than 8.5%. Sequenced sample: peripheral blood. These receptors were taken from a woman in her 50s with COVID-19, enrolled during active disease.

The chain uses TRBV2 and TRBJ2-3, with 7 bases fitting TRBD1. J gave up 3 bases and V 6 bases, and 6 bases lay outside the gene matches. The CDR3 totals 14 residues. Germline loops: CDR1 SNHLY, CDR2 FYNNEI. The CDR3 DNA sequence: TGTGCCAGCAGCCGGGACAGCTCGACAGATACGCAGTATTTT. This sequence encodes CASSRDSSTDTQYF.

The chain has TRBV3-1 (or the pseudogene TRBV3-2) and TRBJ2-7; TRBD2 is a possible D gene (6 bases). V was shortened by 3 bases and J by 2 bases, with 8 bases between the two germline ends. The CDR3 totals 13 residues. CDR1 and CDR2 (germline): LGHDT, YNNKEL (reference sequence). The CDR3 nucleotides read TGTGCCAGCAGCCAGGGACTCCCCTACGAGCAGTACTTC. Amino acids: CASSQGLPYEQYF.

This CDR3 is CASSSRRTGGLGETQYF. The CDR3 coding sequence is TGTGCCAGCAGCTCTAGACGGACAGGGGGCTTGGGAGAGACCCAGTACTTC. The V and J genes are TRBV13 and TRBJ2-5; 11 positions agree with TRBD1. J gave up 4 bases and V 4 bases, and 11 bases lay outside the gene matches. CDR1 is PRHDT, CDR2 FYEKMQ, per germline (reference sequence). The CDR3 sequence is 17 residues long.

J is TRBJ2-1 and V is TRBV10-3; no clear D. Germline CDR1 reads ENHRY; CDR2 reads SYGVKD. Trimming pared 5 bases from V and 9 bases from J, leaving 8 bases between. The CDR3 has 11 residues. The CDR3 DNA sequence: TGTGCCATCAGTATAGTTGGTGAGCAGTTCTTC. It translates to CAISIVGEQFF.

The chain links TRBV18 to TRBJ1-2, with TRBD1 matching 7 bases. After removal of 3 bases from V and 0 bases from J, the junction contained 4 bases not matched to a gene. Germline CDR1 and CDR2: KGHSH and LQKENI. The CDR3 is 15 amino acids. The CDR3 loop is CASSPGQISNYGYTF. The CDR3 DNA reads TGTGCCAGCTCACCGGGACAGATATCTAACTATGGCTACACCTTC. Variable domain in full (rest from reference TRBV18 and TRBJ1-2): NAGVMQNPRHLVRRRGQEARLRCSPMKGHSHVYWYRQLPEEGLKFMVYLQKENIIDESGMPKERFSAEFPKEGPSILRIQQVVRGDSAAYFCASSPGQISNYGYTFGSGTRLTVV.

The chain is built from TRBV6-5 and TRBJ2-3, with 14 bases matching TRBD2. From germline, CDR1 is MNHEY and CDR2 SVGAGI. There are 15 residues in the CDR3. Losses at the gene ends were 7 bases for V and 7 bases for J; bases not matched to a gene: 7. The CDR3 DNA is TGTGCCAGCACCATGACTAGCGGGGGGGCTTATACGCAGTATTTT. Its protein is CASTMTSGGAYTQYF.

The CDR3 nucleotides read TGTGCTAGTGGCCCATATCAGCCCCAGCATTTT. This sequence encodes CASGPYQPQHF. The J gene is TRBJ1-5, the V gene TRBV12-5; D is ambiguous. CDR3 size: 11 residues. Germline V gene lookup returns CDR1 LGHNT and CDR2 FRNRAP. V lost 6 bases and J 5 bases, leaving 5 bases between the germline ends.

The chain employs TRBV5-1 and TRBJ2-2; no reliable D call. This CDR3 is built from 14 residues. Trimming pared 0 bases from V and 2 bases from J, leaving 5 bases between. Per germline, CDR1 SGHRS and CDR2 YFSETQ. For the CDR3, the DNA is TGCGCCAGCAGCTTGGGACACAACACCGGGGAGCTGTTTTTT. Protein: CASSLGHNTGELFF.

The DNA of the CDR3 is TGTGCCAGCAGTGAAAGCGGGCCCGGGGGGGATTCACCCCTCCACTTT. Encoded protein: CASSESGPGGDSPLHF. The chain joins TRBV25-1 to TRBJ1-6; TRBD1 is a possible D gene (5 bases). Germline V lookup: CDR1 MGHDK, CDR2 SYGVNS. The CDR3 covers 16 residues. The germline V and J ends were trimmed by 2 bases and 8 bases, with 16 bases remaining between them.

The rearrangement uses TRBV5-1 and TRBJ1-2, with a possible D match to TRBD1 (6 bases). Trimming took 7 bases from V and 2 from J, leaving 18 bases between them. Germline CDR1 is SGHRS and CDR2 is YFSETQ. This CDR3 is built from 15 residues. CDR3 loop: CASRLYPTGNYGYTF. The DNA of the CDR3 is TGCGCCAGCCGACTCTATCCTACAGGGAACTATGGCTACACCTTC.

V is TRBV6-4 and J is TRBJ1-3; 10 bases agree with TRBD1. CDR1 is MRHNA, CDR2 SNTAGT, per germline. Trimming removed 9 bases from V and 0 bases from J; junction bases left unmatched: 11. The CDR3 extends over 17 amino acids. CDR3 region: CARGQGVLMSSGNTIYF. The CDR3, as DNA: TGTGCCAGAGGACAGGGGGTCCTAATGAGCTCTGGAAACACCATATATTTT.

The chain recombines TRBV5-5 with TRBJ1-4; no firm D call. V lost 1 base to trimming and J lost 4 bases, with 8 bases between them. CDR1 is SGHKS, CDR2 YYEKEE, per germline (reference sequence). The length of the CDR3 is 14 residues. CDR3 amino acids: CASSLQIYNEKLFF. The DNA of the CDR3 is TGTGCCAGCAGCTTGCAGATTTATAATGAAAAACTGTTTTTT.

The chain has TRBV5-4 and TRBJ2-3; tentatively, D is TRBD1 (6 bases). The germline V gene has CDR1 SGHNT and CDR2 YYREEE (reference sequence). Between the trimmed V and J ends, which lost 5 bases and 0 bases, there was a span of 10 bases. The CDR3 covers 14 residues. CDR3 in DNA: TGTGCCAGCAGTGGGACACTGAGCACAGATACGCAGTATTTT. Its translation is CASSGTLSTDTQYF.

The J gene is TRBJ1-1, the V gene TRBV19; TRBD1 agrees at 9 bases. Germline assignment: CDR1 LNHDA and CDR2 SQIVND (reference sequence). The CDR3 runs to 16 residues. The ends lost 0 bases at V and 0 bases at J; junction bases unmatched: 2. DNA for the CDR3: TGTGCCAGTAGTATAGAGAGGACAGGGGTGAACACTGAAGCTTTCTTT. Translation gives CASSIERTGVNTEAFF.

The chain recombines TRBV19 with TRBJ1-3; D unresolved. Between the trimmed V and J ends, which lost 11 bases and 4 bases, there was a span of 9 bases. From germline, CDR1 is LNHDA and CDR2 SQIVND (reference sequence). The CDR3 loop spans 11 amino acids. CDR3 in DNA: TGTGCCGTCGGTCTCGGAAACACCATATATTTT. This encodes CAVGLGNTIYF.

This chain joins TRBV15 and TRBJ2-7; D might be TRBD1 (6 bases). Germline V gene sequence: CDR1 LNHNV, CDR2 YYDKDF (reference sequence). Between the trimmed V and J ends, which lost 4 bases and 0 bases, there was a span of 10 bases. This CDR3 is built from 14 residues. CDR3 DNA sequence: TGTGCCACCAGCAACAGGGAGAGCTCCTACGAGCAGTACTTC. Protein sequence: CATSNRESSYEQYF.

The DNA for the CDR3 is TGTGCTAGTGGTTTGGTTACCTGGGAGGGCAGAGGGACAGATACGCAGTATTTT. Amino acid sequence: CASGLVTWEGRGTDTQYF. V and J are TRBV12-5 and TRBJ2-3; 7 nucleotides line up with TRBD2. Looked up from germline, CDR1 is LGHNT and CDR2 is FRNRAP. After removal of 0 bases from V and 3 bases from J, the junction contained 12 bases not matched to a gene. CDR3 size: 18 residues.

The chain employs TRBV6-6 and TRBJ1-6; TRBD1 matches 7 bases. J gave up 8 bases and V 6 bases, and 7 bases lay outside the gene matches. Germline CDR1 is MNHNY and CDR2 is SVGAGI (reference sequence). The CDR3 is made up of 14 amino acids. This CDR3 reads CASSQQGRDSPLHF. As DNA, the CDR3 is TGTGCCAGCAGCCAACAGGGGAGAGATTCACCCCTCCACTTT.

This chain connects TRBV11-3 to TRBJ1-2; a weak D match, TRBD1 (5 bases). This CDR3 is 13 amino acids long. Looked up from germline, CDR1 is SGHNT and CDR2 is YENEEA. The germline V and J ends were trimmed by 1 base and 9 bases, with 12 bases remaining between them. The DNA for the CDR3 is TGTGCCAGCAGCTTAGGCGGGGGAAATCGCTACACCTTC. This translates into CASSLGGGNRYTF.

The chain uses TRBV7-8 and TRBJ1-1; 8 bases fit TRBD1. Germline V gene data show CDR1 as SGHVS and CDR2 as FQNEAQ. The CDR3 covers 17 residues. V was pared by 4 bases and J by 5 bases, with 15 bases of the junction left unmatched. In DNA form, the CDR3 reads TGTGCCAGCAGCTACCGAGGGGGCAGGGGGCGCGATACTGAAGCTTTCTTT. Translated: CASSYRGGRGRDTEAFF.

The chain joins TRBV6-2 or TRBV6-3 to TRBJ2-3; D is possibly TRBD1 (5 bases). This CDR3 is built from 14 residues. V lost 0 bases and J lost 3, with 7 bases in between. The V gene's germline CDR1 is MNHEY and CDR2 SVGEGT. The CDR3 sequence: CASSYSQGTDTQYF. DNA of the CDR3: TGTGCCAGCAGTTACTCTCAGGGTACAGATACGCAGTATTTT.

The rearrangement links TRBV9 to TRBJ2-2, with 11 bases fitting TRBD2. Unmatched junction bases numbered 11, after V lost 6 bases and J lost 7 bases. Germline V gene sequence: CDR1 SGDLS, CDR2 YYNGEE. This CDR3 region has 16 residues. The CDR3 DNA reads as TGTGCCAGCACCCCTTTTAGCGGGGGGGCCGGCGGGGAGCTGTTTTTT. Amino acids: CASTPFSGGAGGELFF.

The rearrangement joins TRBV18 to TRBJ2-1, with D possibly being TRBD1 (5 bases). Germline CDR1 is KGHSH and CDR2 is LQKENI. The V gene lost 3 bases and the J gene lost 10 bases, with 7 bases spanning the gap. The CDR3 is 11 amino acids. The CDR3 loop is CASSPTVEQFF. DNA of the CDR3: TGTGCCAGCTCACCGACAGTCGAGCAGTTCTTC.

This chain joins TRBV10-3 and TRBJ2-3; 7 bases are shared with TRBD2. The CDR3 runs 18 residues. Trimming removed 0 bases from V and 6 bases from J; junction bases left unmatched: 15. Germline CDR1 reads ENHRY; CDR2 reads SYGVKD. CDR3 residues: CAISESKRGGGGGDTQYF. CDR3 DNA: TGTGCCATCAGTGAGTCAAAGCGCGGCGGGGGAGGCGGGGATACGCAGTATTTT.